This passage covers 3 T cell receptor beta chains from one sample sequenced in a study of CD8+ T cells in alopecia areata. Sequencing used cDNA as its template, made by extracting RNA and reverse transcribing it. Sequenced by immunoSEQ multiplex PCR; TCRdb stores in-frame clones only, minus some. The profile covers over 150,000 clones, with roughly 60% appearing a single time and roughly 1.7% taken by the ten largest. The sample was CD4+ T cells sorted from blood, taken at week 0. These receptors were obtained from a human donor with alopecia areata.

The chain joins TRBV4-3 to TRBJ1-5, with D unclear. Germline values: CDR1 LGHNA, CDR2 YSLEER. Trimming shortened V by 3 bases and J by 5 bases, and 11 bases separated the two germline ends. There are 14 residues in the CDR3. The DNA of the CDR3 is TGCGCCAGCAGCCACCGACCGGACGATCAGCCCCAGCATTTT. Its protein is CASSHRPDDQPQHF.

The CDR3 DNA sequence: TGCAGCGTTCGAGTAGGGCCGGCGAACACCGGGGAGCTGTTTTTT. Translating gives CSVRVGPANTGELFF. The chain recombines TRBV29-1 with TRBJ2-2, with D unresolved. The V gene's germline CDR1 is SQVTM and CDR2 ANQGSEA. The CDR3 spans 15 residues. Trimming removed 5 bases from V and 0 bases from J, with 13 bases in between.

The genes are TRBV29-1 and TRBJ2-4, with D tentatively TRBD1 (6 bases). Germline values: CDR1 SQVTM, CDR2 ANQGSEA. The CDR3 is 14 residues long. Trimming took 7 bases from V and 3 from J, leaving 16 bases between them. DNA for the CDR3: TGCAGCGCAGCCGACGGACAGTACAAAAACATTCAGTACTTC. Its translation: CSAADGQYKNIQYF.